This is a list of T cell receptor beta chains from one sample in a study of spatial heterogeneity in lung cancer. TCRdb analysed the 5' RACE reads with MiXCR anew, one entry per CDR3 protein. The sample shows fewer than 20,000 distinct CDR3 sequences, roughly 7.3% of them seen only once. The source was lung tumor tissue, collected at surgery. These receptor sequences come from a female donor with early-stage non-small cell lung cancer. Both conserved end residues are part of each CDR3. The D gene is left open where the match is weak. Clone size is given for some rows only: seen once, a few or many times, or a class if the clone is expanded.

len: 16
j_gene: TRBJ2-5
v_gene: TRBV5-6
d_gene: TRBD1
abundance: many
CDR3aa: CASSSTGRGGGETQYF
CDR3nt: TGTGCCAGCAGCTCGACAGGGCGTGGGGGCGGAGAGACCCAGTACTTC

len: 15
j_gene: TRBJ2-3
v_gene: TRBV7-6
d_gene: TRBD2
abundance: many
CDR3aa: CASSLGTSQQDTQYF
CDR3nt: TGTGCCAGCAGCTTAGGGACTAGCCAGCAGGATACGCAGTATTTT

len: 14
j_gene: TRBJ1-3
v_gene: TRBV7-2
d_gene: TRBD1
abundance: many
CDR3aa: CASSIDRARNTIYF
CDR3nt: TGTGCCAGCAGCATCGACAGGGCCCGAAACACCATATATTTT

len: 14
j_gene: TRBJ2-7
v_gene: TRBV5-6
d_gene: -
abundance: many
CDR3aa: CASSLGPGGYEQYF
CDR3nt: TGTGCCAGCAGCTTGGGGCCAGGGGGGTACGAGCAGTACTTC

len: 15
j_gene: TRBJ2-5
v_gene: TRBV4-3
d_gene: TRBD2
abundance: once
CDR3aa: CASNQDRGGQETQYF
CDR3nt: TGCGCCAGCAACCAAGATCGCGGGGGCCAAGAGACCCAGTACTTC

len: 17
j_gene: TRBJ2-1
v_gene: TRBV6-1
d_gene: -
abundance: many
CDR3aa: CASRGPSGTPASGEQFF
CDR3nt: TGTGCCAGCAGAGGTCCTAGTGGGACTCCCGCCAGTGGTGAGCAGTTCTTC

len: 11
j_gene: TRBJ2-1
v_gene: TRBV29-1
d_gene: TRBD1
abundance: many
CDR3aa: CSVRGSDEQFF
CDR3nt: TGCAGCGTCAGGGGGTCCGATGAGCAGTTCTTC

len: 16
j_gene: TRBJ1-5
v_gene: TRBV4-1
d_gene: TRBD1
abundance: many
CDR3aa: CASSQDGTGRLQPQHF
CDR3nt: TGCGCCAGCAGCCAAGACGGGACAGGGCGCCTCCAGCCCCAGCATTTT

len: 16
j_gene: TRBJ1-3
v_gene: TRBV9
d_gene: TRBD1
abundance: few
CDR3aa: CASSVLGQGSGNTIYF
CDR3nt: TGTGCCAGCAGCGTACTCGGACAGGGCTCTGGAAACACCATATATTTT

len: 13
j_gene: TRBJ2-3
v_gene: TRBV14
d_gene: -
abundance: many
CDR3aa: CASSQDNGDTQYF
CDR3nt: TGTGCCAGCAGCCAAGATAACGGAGATACGCAGTATTTT

len: 19
j_gene: TRBJ2-5
v_gene: TRBV12-5
d_gene: -
abundance: -
CDR3aa: CASGLPHCLGISPQETQYF
CDR3nt: TGTGCTAGTGGTTTGCCGCACTGCCTAGGTATTTCCCCCCAAGAGACCCAGTACTTC

len: 15
j_gene: TRBJ1-2
v_gene: TRBV7-2
d_gene: TRBD1
abundance: many
CDR3aa: CASSLTGGAIYGYTF
CDR3nt: TGTGCCAGCAGCCTTACAGGGGGCGCGATCTATGGCTACACCTTC

len: 13
j_gene: TRBJ1-2
v_gene: TRBV28
d_gene: -
abundance: many
CDR3aa: CASSRGRDYGYTF
CDR3nt: TGTGCCAGCAGTCGGGGGCGAGACTATGGCTACACCTTC

len: 14
j_gene: TRBJ1-5
v_gene: TRBV20-1
d_gene: -
abundance: few
CDR3aa: CSAWTSSGNQPQHF
CDR3nt: TGCAGTGCTTGGACCTCGTCGGGCAATCAGCCCCAGCATTTT

len: 14
j_gene: TRBJ2-2
v_gene: TRBV2
d_gene: -
abundance: many
CDR3aa: CASSENPNTGELFF
CDR3nt: TGTGCCAGCAGTGAGAACCCGAACACCGGGGAGCTGTTTTTT

len: 15
j_gene: TRBJ2-2
v_gene: TRBV6-1
d_gene: -
abundance: many
CDR3aa: CASSDGPLFTGELFF
CDR3nt: TGTGCCAGCAGTGATGGACCGCTTTTCACCGGGGAGCTGTTTTTT

len: 14
j_gene: TRBJ1-1
v_gene: TRBV5-4
d_gene: TRBD1
abundance: many
CDR3aa: CASSFRGTNTEAFF
CDR3nt: TGTGCCAGCAGCTTCAGGGGGACGAACACTGAAGCTTTCTTT

len: 12
j_gene: TRBJ2-3
v_gene: TRBV28
d_gene: -
abundance: many
CDR3aa: CASTSRGDTQYF
CDR3nt: TGTGCCAGCACATCACGAGGGGATACGCAGTATTTT

len: 14
j_gene: TRBJ1-4
v_gene: TRBV30
d_gene: -
abundance: -
CDR3aa: CAGLEGATNEKLFF
CDR3nt: TGTGCCGGACTCGAGGGGGCAACTAATGAAAAACTGTTTTTT

len: 13
j_gene: TRBJ2-7
v_gene: TRBV2
d_gene: -
abundance: many
CDR3aa: CASTAPSGTARKF
CDR3nt: TGTGCCAGCACCGCCCCGTCGGGGACTGCGAGGAAGTTC

len: 12
j_gene: TRBJ2-3
v_gene: TRBV29-1
d_gene: -
abundance: many
CDR3aa: CSAGTVTDTQYF
CDR3nt: TGCAGCGCCGGGACGGTCACAGATACGCAGTATTTT

len: 13
j_gene: TRBJ2-7
v_gene: TRBV30
d_gene: -
abundance: few
CDR3aa: CAWTRGASYEQYF
CDR3nt: TGTGCCTGGACCCGGGGGGCTTCCTACGAGCAGTACTTC

len: 14
j_gene: TRBJ1-1
v_gene: TRBV12-3/TRBV12-4
d_gene: TRBD1
abundance: many
CDR3aa: CASRADRGGTEAFF
CDR3nt: TGTGCCAGCAGGGCTGACAGGGGAGGGACTGAAGCTTTCTTT

len: 15
j_gene: TRBJ1-6
v_gene: TRBV5-4
d_gene: -
abundance: -
CDR3aa: CASRVGGPNYSPLHF
CDR3nt: TGTGCCAGCAGAGTCGGGGGGCCTAATTATTCACCCCTCCACTTT

len: 17
j_gene: TRBJ2-5
v_gene: TRBV28
d_gene: TRBD2
abundance: medium-sized
CDR3aa: CASNTRASGAIKETQYF
CDR3nt: TGTGCCAGCAACACTAGGGCTAGCGGGGCAATTAAAGAGACCCAGTACTTC

len: 13
j_gene: TRBJ2-7
v_gene: TRBV5-1
d_gene: TRBD1
abundance: many
CDR3aa: CASKGQFSYEQYF
CDR3nt: TGCGCCAGCAAGGGACAGTTCTCCTACGAGCAGTACTTC

len: 13
j_gene: TRBJ1-5
v_gene: TRBV28
d_gene: -
abundance: many
CDR3aa: CASSPQMSQPQHF
CDR3nt: TGTGCCAGCAGTCCTCAGATGAGCCAGCCCCAGCATTTT